These 15 T cell receptor beta chains were all obtained from the same sample, sequenced in a study of blood T cell repertoires in COVID-19 (dated by TCRdb to 2020 to 2021). Library preparation was by the immunoSEQ multiplex PCR assay. TCRdb stores this immuneACCESS table with in-frame sequences only. Part of the clones is absent; in the studies checked, under half of the shortfall reflects unresolved V genes, and no reason is known for the rest. This sample holds tens of thousands of clones; approximately 91% were observed only once. The top ten hold over 3% of the sample. The sample consisted of peripheral blood. All receptors derive from a woman aged 65 to 85 with active COVID-19.

The V call is TRBV27, the J call TRBJ2-1, with 7 bases matching TRBD2. The CDR3 has 16 amino acids. The trim removed 4 bases at V and 0 bases at J, leaving 6 bases unmatched. CDR1 and CDR2 from the germline V gene are MNHEY and SMNVEV (reference sequence). The CDR3 bases are TGTGCCAGCAGTTACGGCGGGAGCCTCTCCTACAATGAGCAGTTCTTC. Amino acid sequence: CASSYGGSLSYNEQFF.

This clone came up a few times. As DNA, the CDR3 is TGTGCCAGTAGTATGGTGGGGACAGGAGGGACCGGGGAGCTGTTTTTT. Protein sequence: CASSMVGTGGTGELFF. The genes are TRBV19 and TRBJ2-2; 8 nucleotides line up with TRBD1. Trimming took 3 bases from V and 5 from J; bases not matched to a gene: 8. The CDR3 consists of 16 residues. Per germline, CDR1 LNHDA and CDR2 SQIVND (reference sequence). The whole variable domain, remainder taken from reference TRBV19 and TRBJ2-2, is DGGITQSPKYLFRKEGQNVTLSCEQNLNHDAMYWYRQDPGQGLRLIYYSQIVNDFQKGDIAEGYSVSREKKESFPLTVTSAQKNPTAFYLCASSMVGTGGTGELFFGEGSRLTVL.

J is TRBJ1-1 and V is TRBV30; TRBD1 matches 8 bases. The germline V gene encodes CDR1 GTSNPN and CDR2 SVGIG (reference sequence). The CDR3 totals 15 residues. V trimming: 2 bases; J trimming: 5 bases; junction bases outside the gene matches: 10. The CDR3 nucleotides read TGTGCCTGGAGTAGGTCAACAGGGGGAAGGACTGAAGCTTTCTTT. Amino acid sequence: CAWSRSTGGRTEAFF. The full variable domain, its missing parts supplied by reference TRBV30 and TRBJ1-1, is SQTIHQWPATLVQPVGSPLSLECTVEGTSNPNLYWYRQAAGRGLQLLFYSVGIGQISSEVPQNLSASRPQDRQFILSSKKLLLSDSGFYLCAWSRSTGGRTEAFFGQGTRLTVV.

This clone was detected a few times. This chain joins TRBV19 and TRBJ2-2; 7 bases fit TRBD1. The V segment lost 7 bases and the J segment 5 bases; nucleotides outside the gene matches: 10. Germline CDR1 and CDR2: LNHDA and SQIVND (reference sequence). This CDR3 region has 15 residues. CDR3 region: CASTLKGARTGELFF. DNA of the CDR3: TGTGCCAGTACCTTAAAGGGGGCGCGGACCGGGGAGCTGTTTTTT.

This clone was seen just once. The CDR3 nucleotides are TGTGCCAGCAGCTTCCTCGCAGGACAGGTACCCGGGGAGCTGTTTTTT. Its translation: CASSFLAGQVPGELFF. The chain carries TRBV7-8 and TRBJ2-2, with 7 positions matching TRBD1. The CDR3 extends over 16 amino acids. Germline V lookup: CDR1 SGHVS, CDR2 FQNEAQ. Trimming removed 3 bases from V and 6 bases from J; junction bases left unmatched: 10.

The gene calls are TRBV5-1 and TRBJ2-1, with 10 bases aligning to TRBD2. Losses at the gene ends were 3 bases for V and 6 bases for J; bases not matched to a gene: 12. The CDR3 is made up of 17 amino acids. Germline V gene sequence: CDR1 SGHRS, CDR2 YFSETQ. CDR3 sequence (DNA): TGCGCCAGCAGCTATTCCCCAGTAGCGGGAGGTGGCAATGAGCAGTTCTTC. Encoded protein: CASSYSPVAGGGNEQFF.

This clone has just a few counts. The chain combines TRBV7-9 with TRBJ2-7; 12 bases map to TRBD2. Germline CDR1 reads SEHNR; CDR2 reads FQNEAQ (reference sequence). The ends lost 3 bases at V and 2 bases at J; junction bases unmatched: 8. This CDR3 region has 17 residues. CDR3 bases: TGTGCCAGCAGCTTGTTTCGGACTAGCGGGGTTCCCTACGAGCAGTACTTC. It translates to CASSLFRTSGVPYEQYF.

The chain joins TRBV6-1 to TRBJ2-3; the D gene is possibly TRBD2 (5 bases). V was pared by 2 bases and J by 1 base, with 10 bases between. The CDR3 has 15 residues. In germline, CDR1 is MNHNS, CDR2 SASEGT. CDR3 amino acids: CASSESRGGTDTQYF. The CDR3 DNA follows: TGTGCCAGCAGTGAATCCCGGGGAGGCACAGATACGCAGTATTTT.

The chain recombines TRBV16 with TRBJ2-7; 7 bases fit TRBD1. V shed 4 bases, J shed 6 bases, and the junction held 6 bases outside the gene matches. CDR1 and CDR2 from the germline V gene are KGHSY and FQNENV. The CDR3 spans 13 residues. CDR3 nucleotides: TGTGCCAGCAGCCTCGACAGGGCGGCCGAGCAGTACTTC. It specifies CASSLDRAAEQYF.

The gene calls are TRBV5-1 and TRBJ2-7; D possibly corresponds to TRBD2 (6 bases). V shed 4 bases and J shed 4 bases, with 18 bases lying between them. The CDR3 totals 15 residues. CDR1 and CDR2 (germline): SGHRS, YFSETQ. This chain's CDR3 is CASSPQGGRGYEQYF. The CDR3 region has the DNA TGCGCCAGCAGCCCCCAGGGAGGCCGGGGTTACGAGCAGTACTTC. The full variable domain, completed using reference TRBV5-1 and TRBJ2-7, is KAGVTQTPRYLIKTRGQQVTLSCSPISGHRSVSWYQQTPGQGLQFLFEYFSETQRNKGNFPGRFSGRQFSNSRSEMNVSTLELGDSALYLCASSPQGGRGYEQYFGPGTRLTVT.

The CDR3 region has the DNA TGTGCCACCTTGGGACTAGTCACAGATACGCAGTATTTT. Protein: CATLGLVTDTQYF. V and J are TRBV2 and TRBJ2-3; TRBD2 matches at 8 bases. From germline, CDR1 is SNHLY and CDR2 FYNNEI. The CDR3 runs to 13 residues. Trimming took 10 bases from V and 2 from J; bases not matched to a gene: 5. The full variable domain, its missing parts supplied by reference TRBV2 and TRBJ2-3, is EPEVTQTPSHQVTQMGQEVILRCVPISNHLYFYWYRQILGQKVEFLVSFYNNEISEKSEIFDDQFSVERPDGSNFTLKIRSTKLEDSAMYFCATLGLVTDTQYFGPGTRLTVL.

The chain combines TRBV20-1 with TRBJ2-2; D possibly corresponds to TRBD1 (6 bases). This CDR3 is 13 amino acids long. Germline lookup yields CDR1 DFQATT and CDR2 SNEGSKA (reference sequence). Deletions cut 7 bases from V and 4 bases from J, with 13 bases between. This CDR3 is CSVSTGPTGELFF. DNA for the CDR3: TGCAGTGTTAGTACAGGGCCCACCGGGGAGCTGTTTTTT.

The chain links TRBV2 to TRBJ1-1; D unresolved. This CDR3 region has 12 residues. Germline V gene data show CDR1 as SNHLY and CDR2 as FYNNEI. Deletions cut 5 bases from V and 2 bases from J, with 6 bases between. As DNA, the CDR3 is TGTGCCAGCAGTCAGACTAACACTGAAGCTTTCTTT. It specifies CASSQTNTEAFF.

This clone was seen only once. This sequence joins TRBV6-2 or TRBV6-3 and TRBJ2-1; a possible D gene is TRBD2 (5 bases). With 0 bases removed from V and 0 bases from J, the gap between germline ends came to 12 bases. Germline-derived CDR1 and CDR2 are MNHEY and SVGEGT. The length of the CDR3 is 17 residues. The CDR3 coding sequence is TGTGCCAGCAGTTACTCGACCGGGAAGGGCTCCTACAATGAGCAGTTCTTC. Amino acid sequence: CASSYSTGKGSYNEQFF.

The gene calls are TRBV2 and TRBJ1-2, with 9 bases aligning to TRBD1. The CDR3 totals 15 residues. The germline V gene encodes CDR1 SNHLY and CDR2 FYNNEI. Losses at the gene ends were 1 base for V and 2 bases for J; bases not matched to a gene: 2. This CDR3 reads CASSEDRGQNYGYTF. CDR3 in DNA: TGTGCCAGCAGTGAAGACAGGGGGCAAAACTATGGCTACACCTTC.